The rows below give T cell receptor beta chains drawn from one sample of a study of cytomegalovirus exposure and HLA in healthy donors. Measured with immunoSEQ multiplex PCR; TCRdb has only the in-frame clones, and not every one. The sample includes 150,000 to 200,000 clones, approximately 78% of them seen just once. Sequences were obtained from PBMCs. These receptor sequences come from a male donor in good health and CMV-seronegative. Both conserved end residues are part of each CDR3. Fields, in order: D gene, J gene, clone size, V gene, CDR3 DNA, CDR3 protein. D genes are given only for firm matches. Clone size is stated in some rows and not others, as once, few, many or a class when expanded.

. TRBJ2-7 . TRBV27 TGTGCCAGCAGTTTTACATCGAAAGGACACTACGAGCAGTACTTC CASSFTSKGHYEQYF
. TRBJ1-2 few TRBV30 TGTGCCTGGAGTGCGACTCCGAACTATGGCTACACCTTC CAWSATPNYGYTF
TRBD1 TRBJ1-4 few TRBV29-1 TGCAGCGTCGTATACAGGGGTGAAAAACTGTTTTTT CSVVYRGEKLFF
TRBD2 TRBJ2-5 few TRBV11-3 TGTGCCAGCAGCGAAGGGACTAGCGGGACGGAGACCCAGTACTTC CASSEGTSGTETQYF
. TRBJ1-5 . TRBV19 TGTGCCAGTAGTATGCAGACAGTTGGCAATCAGCCCCAGCATTTT CASSMQTVGNQPQHF
. TRBJ1-2 . TRBV29-1 TGCAGCGACGTCGGGGGGTATGGCTACACCTTC CSDVGGYGYTF
TRBD2 TRBJ2-3 few TRBV6-6 TGTGCCAGCTCGGGACTAGCGGGAGGAGGGGCGCAGTATTTT CASSGLAGGGAQYF
. TRBJ2-1 . TRBV7-7 TGTGCCAGCAGCCCTAACGTTTTGTATGAGCAGTTCTTC CASSPNVLYEQFF
TRBD2 TRBJ2-7 few TRBV7-2 TGTGCCAGCAGCTTAGGGGGGACTAGCGCGGGGGAGCAGTACTTC CASSLGGTSAGEQYF
TRBD1 TRBJ2-5 . TRBV18 TGTGCCAGCTCACCTAAGACAGGGACGCGGGAGACCCAGTACTTC CASSPKTGTRETQYF
. TRBJ1-1 . TRBV4-1 TGCGCCAGCAGCCAAGAACAGGGATACACTGAAGCTTTCTTT CASSQEQGYTEAFF
. TRBJ1-5 . TRBV10-3 TGTGCCATCAGTTCCTCCGGGGGACGGGATCAGCCCCAGCATTTT CAISSSGGRDQPQHF
. TRBJ1-1 . TRBV7-3 TGTGCCAGCAGCTTAGGGGGGACCGGGAACACTGAAGCTTTCTTT CASSLGGTGNTEAFF
TRBD2 TRBJ2-7 . TRBV4-1 TGCGCCAGCAGCCCAATACTAGCGGGGGGCTCCTACGAGCAGTACTTC CASSPILAGGSYEQYF
TRBD1 TRBJ1-1 . TRBV2 TGTGCCAGCAGTGGTTTAAGGGGGCGGGACAAAGCTTTCTTT CASSGLRGRDKAFF
. TRBJ1-1 . TRBV5-1 TGCGCCAGCAGCTTGGGCGGACTAGGCTGGGGAACTGAAGCTTTCTTT CASSLGGLGWGTEAFF
TRBD2 TRBJ2-7 . TRBV4-1 TGCGCCAGCACCCCCGGAATAGCGGGGGGGCCTTACGAGCAGTACTTC CASTPGIAGGPYEQYF
TRBD1 TRBJ1-1 . TRBV28 TGTGCCAGCGGGACAGGGTTCACTGAAGCTTTCTTT CASGTGFTEAFF
. TRBJ2-1 . TRBV7-2 TGTGCCAGCAGCCGGACTCGCCTAGGAGAGCAGTTCTTC CASSRTRLGEQFF
. TRBJ2-5 . TRBV18 TGTGCCAGCTCACCAGGCGGGACAGCTCAAGAGACCCAGTACTTC CASSPGGTAQETQYF
. TRBJ2-3 . TRBV29-1 TGCAGCGGGACACAGAGCACAGATACGCAGTATTTT CSGTQSTDTQYF
. TRBJ1-4 . TRBV6-5 TGTGCCAGCAGTAAGAACATGGATGAAAAACTGTTTTTT CASSKNMDEKLFF
. TRBJ2-2 . TRBV30 TGTGCCTGGAGTTCGACTTACACCGGGGAGCTGTTTTTT CAWSSTYTGELFF
. TRBJ1-3 . TRBV7-2 TGTGCCAGCAGCCCTGCACTCTCTGGAAACACCATATATTTT CASSPALSGNTIYF
TRBD1 TRBJ2-7 . TRBV6-1 TGTGCCAGCATAACTTCTCACAGGGGCCACGAGCAGTACTTC CASITSHRGHEQYF